The 23 T cell receptor beta chains in this list originate from one sample, sequenced in a study of CD8 T cells in Susac syndrome. Random hexamers were used to reverse transcribe an amount of 0.5 to 1 ug RNA. MiXCR was run by TCRdb on the immunoSEQ multiplex PCR reads, yielding one entry per CDR3 protein. The sample has about 120,000 distinct CDR3 sequences; roughly 95% are singletons. What was sequenced was CD4+ T cells from PBMCs. The source of these receptors is a human donor with Susac syndrome.

This chain uses TRBV30 with TRBJ1-1, with a weak D call TRBD1 (5 bases). The CDR3 contains 11 residues. Looked up from germline, CDR1 is GTSNPN and CDR2 is SVGIG (reference sequence). V lost 2 bases and J 7 bases, leaving 8 bases between the germline ends. This CDR3 reads CAWSPGREAFF. The CDR3 DNA reads as TGTGCCTGGAGTCCGGGACGTGAAGCTTTCTTT.

This chain joins TRBV20-1 and TRBJ1-2; 7 bases are a match to TRBD1. Germline trimming cut 6 bases from V and 2 bases from J; bases unmatched to any gene: 9. There are 14 residues in the CDR3. Germline lookup yields CDR1 DFQATT and CDR2 SNEGSKA (reference sequence). CDR3 nucleotide sequence: TGCAGTGCGGCGACAGGGCTGAAAAACTATGGCTACACCTTC. This gives the protein CSAATGLKNYGYTF.

The gene calls are TRBV29-1 and TRBJ1-2; a weak D match, TRBD1 (5 bases). Per germline, CDR1 SQVTM and CDR2 ANQGSEA. This CDR3 contains 13 residues. V was shortened by 4 bases and J by 5 bases, with 14 bases between the two germline ends. Written as DNA, the CDR3 is TGCAGCGTTGTAGCAGGCTCAGGGTATGGCTACACCTTC. Translating it yields CSVVAGSGYGYTF.

The rearrangement links TRBV15 to TRBJ2-1; 7 nucleotides line up with TRBD1. The CDR3 contains 16 residues. V lost 0 bases to trimming and J lost 3 bases; unmatched junction nucleotides: 5. CDR1 and CDR2 from the germline V gene are LNHNV and YYDKDF (reference sequence). CDR3: CATSRDPDRVYNEQFF. The CDR3 DNA sequence: TGTGCCACCAGCAGAGATCCCGACAGGGTCTACAATGAGCAGTTCTTC.

This sequence joins TRBV5-1 and TRBJ2-3; 8 bases match TRBD2. Germline V gene data show CDR1 as SGHRS and CDR2 as YFSETQ. V dropped 3 bases and J dropped 4; count of bases not matched to a gene: 7. This CDR3 contains 15 residues. The CDR3 nucleotides are TGCGCCAGCAGCTCGAGAGCGGGAGACGCAGATACGCAGTATTTT. Protein product: CASSSRAGDADTQYF.

The V and J genes are TRBV5-4 and TRBJ2-1; a possible D gene is TRBD2 (6 bases). The CDR3 spans 16 residues. Deletions cut 3 bases from V and 2 bases from J, with 15 bases between. The germline CDR1 and CDR2 sequences are SGHNT and YYREEE (reference sequence). The chain's CDR3 is CASSSPAGSAYNEQFF. Written as DNA, the CDR3 is TGTGCCAGCAGCTCCCCGGCGGGATCCGCCTACAATGAGCAGTTCTTC.

This clonotype was seen only once. The chain links TRBV20-1 to TRBJ2-7; 10 nucleotides agree with TRBD2. CDR1 and CDR2 from the germline V gene are DFQATT and SNEGSKA (reference sequence). J gave up 4 bases and V 0 bases, and 6 bases lay outside the gene matches. The CDR3 sequence is 15 residues long. CDR3: CSAREGTSAGYEQYF. CDR3 bases: TGCAGTGCTAGAGAGGGGACTAGCGCAGGATACGAGCAGTACTTC.

The chain joins TRBV5-6 to TRBJ2-5; the D is unclear. The length of the CDR3 is 13 residues. V dropped 1 base and J dropped 5 bases, with 9 bases sitting between them. Germline V gives CDR1 SGHDT, CDR2 YYEEEE. The CDR3 sequence is CASSLRSSETQYF. The CDR3 coding sequence is TGTGCCAGCAGCTTGAGGTCCTCGGAGACCCAGTACTTC.

The chain employs TRBV30 and TRBJ2-1; TRBD2 aligns across 14 bases. There are 15 residues in the CDR3. Germline CDR1 GTSNPN, CDR2 SVGIG (reference sequence). Losses at the gene ends were 8 bases for V and 5 bases for J; bases not matched to a gene: 8. The CDR3 coding sequence is TGTGCCGTGACTAGCGGGAGGGCCCTCGACAATGAGCAGTTCTTC. This translates into CAVTSGRALDNEQFF.

This sequence joins TRBV28 and TRBJ1-5; 8 positions match TRBD1. This CDR3 contains 15 residues. The ends lost 5 bases at V and 2 bases at J; junction bases unmatched: 5. Germline CDR1 reads MDHEN; CDR2 reads SYDVKM. Written as DNA, the CDR3 is TGTGCCAGCAGTACGGACAGGGTTGGCAATCAGCCCCAGCATTTT. It is translated as CASSTDRVGNQPQHF.

The chain combines TRBV4-3 with TRBJ2-6; D gene uncertain. This CDR3 has 17 amino acids. The germline V and J ends were trimmed by 0 bases and 1 base, with 10 bases remaining between them. Germline V gene sequence: CDR1 LGHNA, CDR2 YSLEER. CDR3 in DNA: TGCGCCAGCAGCCAAGATTCATCGATATCTGGGGCCAACGTCCTGACTTTC. Residues: CASSQDSSISGANVLTF.

V and J are TRBV29-1 and TRBJ1-5; D ambiguous. V dropped 4 bases and J dropped 0 bases, with 4 bases sitting between them. The CDR3 runs to 12 residues. CDR1 SQVTM and CDR2 ANQGSEA come from the germline V gene. The CDR3 sequence is CSVVDSNQPQHF. As DNA, the CDR3 is TGCAGCGTTGTTGATAGCAATCAGCCCCAGCATTTT. Complete variable domain (other parts from reference TRBV29-1 and TRBJ1-5): SAVISQKPSRDICQRGTSLTIQCQVDSQVTMMFWYRQQPGQSLTLIATANQGSEATYESGFVIDKFPISRPNLTFSTLTVSNMSPEDSSIYLCSVVDSNQPQHFGDGTRLSIL.

The chain combines TRBV3-1 with TRBJ2-4, with D perhaps matching TRBD1 or TRBD2 (5 bases each). The CDR3 is made up of 16 amino acids. V was clipped by 3 bases and J by 0 bases, with 12 bases between them. The germline gives CDR1 LGHDT, CDR2 YNNKEL (reference sequence). The DNA of the CDR3 is TGTGCCAGCAGCCACGTCCGGGACCTAGCCAAAAACATTCAGTACTTC. Residues: CASSHVRDLAKNIQYF.

This chain connects TRBV20-1 to TRBJ2-3; 13 bases agree with TRBD2. CDR3 length: 16 amino acids. V lost 5 bases to trimming and J lost 6 bases; unmatched junction nucleotides: 11. Per germline, CDR1 DFQATT and CDR2 SNEGSKA (reference sequence). The CDR3 coding sequence is TGCAGTGCTCGAGGTGGACTAGCGGGAGTAGGCGATACGCAGTATTTT. Amino acid sequence: CSARGGLAGVGDTQYF.

V and J are TRBV7-6 and TRBJ1-5; TRBD1 is a possible D gene (5 bases). Germline-derived CDR1 and CDR2 are SGHVS and FNYEAQ. The CDR3 runs to 13 residues. Trimming shortened V by 8 bases and J by 4 bases, and 12 bases separated the two germline ends. CDR3 bases: TGTGCCAGCTCTCCACAGGAGAATCAGCCCCAGCATTTT. Protein: CASSPQENQPQHF.

The chain joins TRBV12-3 or TRBV12-4 to TRBJ2-1, with D hard to call. The ends were cut back, 5 bases at V and 4 bases at J, with 18 bases in the middle. The CDR3 is made up of 16 amino acids. The CDR3 spells CASSPTTVRLYNEQFF. The CDR3 region has the DNA TGTGCCAGCAGTCCTACGACGGTTAGACTTTACAATGAGCAGTTCTTC.

The gene calls are TRBV12-3 or TRBV12-4 and TRBJ1-1, with D possibly matching TRBD1 (5 bases). The CDR3 extends over 12 amino acids. Deletions cut 5 bases from V and 4 bases from J, with 8 bases between. CDR3 in DNA: TGTGCCAGCAGTACGGGGGGCACTGAAGCTTTCTTT. It yields the protein CASSTGGTEAFF.

This chain connects TRBV12-3 or TRBV12-4 to TRBJ1-2; 8 positions agree with TRBD1. The junction had 10 bases not matched to a gene; V was cut back by 6 bases and J by 7 bases. CDR3 length: 14 residues. CDR3 sequence: CASSQGQGPGGYTF. CDR3 DNA sequence: TGTGCCAGCAGCCAAGGACAGGGCCCTGGTGGCTACACCTTC.

In its sample, this clonotype was seen a few times. The chain employs TRBV5-6 and TRBJ2-5; D call uncertain. Per germline, CDR1 SGHDT and CDR2 YYEEEE. This CDR3 is built from 11 residues. V was shortened by 1 base and J by 4 bases, with 2 bases between the two germline ends. The CDR3 DNA sequence: TGTGCCAGCAGCTTGCGAGAGACCCAGTACTTC. Protein: CASSLRETQYF.

This chain connects TRBV29-1 to TRBJ2-3; D uncertain. V gave up 4 bases and J gave up 4 bases, with 12 bases separating them. CDR1 is SQVTM, CDR2 ANQGSEA, per germline. The CDR3 sequence is 13 residues long. The CDR3 coding sequence is TGCAGCGTTGTTCGAAGGAGCGCAGATACGCAGTATTTT. It specifies CSVVRRSADTQYF.

The V and J genes are TRBV28 and TRBJ1-2; D uncertain. Germline V CDR1 and CDR2: MDHEN, SYDVKM. This CDR3 contains 16 residues. V was trimmed by 3 bases and J by 6 bases, leaving 20 bases between them. The CDR3 nucleotides are TGTGCCAGCAGTTTTATGGGTGGCAGAAGAAAGGATGGCTACACCTTC. Translated, it gives CASSFMGGRRKDGYTF.

This clonotype was seen only once. The chain carries TRBV20-1 and TRBJ2-7; a weak D match, TRBD1 (5 bases). In germline, CDR1 is DFQATT, CDR2 SNEGSKA (reference sequence). The CDR3 sequence is 12 residues long. Trimming stripped 6 bases from V and 3 bases from J, with 12 bases between. The chain's CDR3 is CSADSAVYEQYF. The CDR3 bases are TGCAGTGCCGACAGCGCCGTCTACGAGCAGTACTTC.

CDR3 DNA: TGTGCCAGCAGTTTAGGCCAGCCCCAGCATTTT. This gives the protein CASSLGQPQHF. V is TRBV28 and J is TRBJ1-5; D call uncertain. This CDR3 is 11 amino acids long. With 2 bases removed from V and 7 bases from J, the gap between germline ends came to 3 bases. Germline V CDR1 and CDR2: MDHEN, SYDVKM.